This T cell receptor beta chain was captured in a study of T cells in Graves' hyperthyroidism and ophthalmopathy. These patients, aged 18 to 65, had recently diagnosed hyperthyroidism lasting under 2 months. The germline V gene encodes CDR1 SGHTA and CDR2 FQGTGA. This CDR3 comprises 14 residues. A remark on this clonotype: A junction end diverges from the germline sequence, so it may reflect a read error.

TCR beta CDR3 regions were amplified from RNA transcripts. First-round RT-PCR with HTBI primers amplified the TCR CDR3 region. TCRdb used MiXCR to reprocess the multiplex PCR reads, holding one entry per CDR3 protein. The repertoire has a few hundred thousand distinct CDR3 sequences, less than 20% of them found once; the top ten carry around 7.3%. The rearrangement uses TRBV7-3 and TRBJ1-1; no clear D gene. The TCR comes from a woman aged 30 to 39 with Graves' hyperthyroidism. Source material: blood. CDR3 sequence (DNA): TGTGCCAGCAGCCCCTCTCACGGGAACACTGAAACTTTCTTT. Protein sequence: CASSPSHGNTETFF.